Listed below are T cell receptor beta chains from one sample, sequenced in a study of cytomegalovirus exposure and HLA in healthy donors. The assay was immunoSEQ multiplex PCR, and TCRdb's table has in-frame clones only and misses some. The table records approximately 180,000 clones, about four fifths of them present only once. The sequenced sample was PBMCs. These receptors were collected from a woman aged 45-59 years in good health and CMV-seronegative. CDR3s leave out the opening cysteine and the closing phenylalanine or tryptophan. Expanded clones are given a class, and other clones once, few, many or no size at all.

clone size | J gene | V gene | CDR3 protein
few | TRBJ1-1 | TRBV11-3 | ASSSPREAEAF
- | TRBJ2-5 | TRBV7-9 | ASSLQETQY
- | TRBJ1-1 | TRBV6-5 | ASSWELMNTEAF
- | TRBJ1-2 | TRBV5-4 | ASSHPNFRQGRLYGYT
- | TRBJ1-1 | TRBV30 | AWTPTGGTEAF
- | TRBJ1-2 | TRBV5-4 | ASSLTLTGGYGYT
- | TRBJ2-5 | TRBV28 | ASSPQDSQETQY
- | TRBJ1-6 | TRBV21-1 | ASSRPGGSPLH
once | TRBJ2-1 | TRBV9 | ASRSRASGGNEQF
- | TRBJ2-3 | TRBV15 | ATSGPGTSGSSGTDTQY
- | TRBJ2-7 | TRBV4-3 | ASSRVTGAITYEQY
few | TRBJ1-1 | TRBV30 | AWSTNTEAF
- | TRBJ1-1 | TRBV11-3 | ASSAEGANTEAF
- | TRBJ2-1 | TRBV2 | ASRKTSGNSYNEQF
once | TRBJ1-3 | TRBV6-6 | ASSYSPRDSGNTIY
once | TRBJ1-1 | TRBV19 | ASSVTGVDREAF
- | TRBJ2-3 | TRBV6-1 | ASRRAGFTDTQY
- | TRBJ2-3 | TRBV25-1 | ASSRQGRDADTQY
- | TRBJ2-1 | TRBV7-6 | ASSLLAGVTYNEQF
- | TRBJ1-1 | TRBV28 | ASSSYREDTEAF
- | TRBJ2-2 | TRBV6-5 | ASSYQVKLGGELF
- | TRBJ2-3 | TRBV28 | ASSLWNRRGSYSTDTQY
- | TRBJ2-2 | TRBV6-1 | ASRQTKTNTGELF